This T cell receptor beta chain comes out of a study of T cell responses to AZD1222 COVID-19 vaccine. Turning to the study itself: Second-dose timings of about 4 or about 12 weeks were pooled.

Study outcomes and limitations: Researchers report vaccine-associated CD4 TCRs spanning spike, with dominance at 160-218 and 743-854. At baseline, just a handful of AZD1222 recipients tested seropositive. White British people made up most donors, females outnumbered males, and clonal diversity was possibly underestimated.

TCRdb keeps only in-frame clones here, not all; method: immunoSEQ multiplex PCR. The sample contains roughly 250,000 clones, 85% to 95% of which appear only once. Trimming cost V 5 bases and J 9 bases, with 11 bases left between them. Per germline, CDR1 SGHTA and CDR2 FQGTGA. The CDR3 has 12 amino acids. Notes on this clone: No antigen is known for it.

The chain has TRBV7-3 and TRBJ2-1, with a tentative D call TRBD2 (6 bases). This TCR came from an adult in good health. Specimen: peripheral blood, collected on day 0 of AZD1222 vaccination. As DNA, the CDR3 is TGTGCCAGCAGCGACACCGGGGGTGAGCAGTTCTTC. Translating it yields CASSDTGGEQFF. The full variable domain, its missing parts supplied by reference TRBV7-3 and TRBJ2-1, is GAGVSQTPSNKVTEKGKYVELRCDPISGHTALYWYRQSLGQGPEFLIYFQGTGAADDSGLPNDRFFAVRPEGSVSTLKIQRTERGDSAVYLCASSDTGGEQFFGPGTRLTVL.